Listed below are T cell receptor beta chains from one sample, sequenced in a study of blood T cell repertoires in COVID-19. Data came from immunoSEQ multiplex PCR; TCRdb stores just in-frame clones and leaves some out. Of about 150,000 clones in the sample, approximately 80% are singletons; the top ten hold roughly 9.8%. The material sequenced was peripheral blood. These receptors were collected from a woman aged 45-60 years with acute or convalescent COVID-19. The CDR3 runs from the conserved cysteine through the conserved F or W. D genes are given only for firm matches. Clone sizes are given selectively: once, few, many, or a class where the clone is expanded.

clone size,V gene,J gene,D gene,CDR3 protein,CDR3 DNA
.,TRBV24-1,TRBJ1-4,.,CATLPGKDEKLFF,TGTGCCACCTTACCGGGGAAGGATGAAAAACTGTTTTTT
.,TRBV19,TRBJ1-4,TRBD1,CASSIRQGANEKLFF,TGTGCCAGTAGTATCCGACAGGGGGCTAATGAAAAACTGTTTTTT
.,TRBV7-2,TRBJ2-1,TRBD1,CASSVDRGQTYNEQFF,TGTGCCAGCAGCGTGGACAGGGGGCAGACCTACAATGAGCAGTTCTTC
.,TRBV4-3,TRBJ2-7,TRBD1,CASSQEGTGRSKQYF,TGCGCCAGCAGCCAAGAAGGGACAGGGAGGAGCAAGCAGTACTTC
.,TRBV18,TRBJ2-3,.,CASSPQTGDTQYF,TGTGCCAGCTCACCACAAACAGGGGATACGCAGTATTTT
.,TRBV5-4,TRBJ1-2,TRBD1,CASSWDRGYGYTF,TGTGCCAGCAGTTGGGACAGGGGCTATGGCTACACCTTC
.,TRBV6-6,TRBJ1-2,TRBD1,CASSLLSGTGGAGSGYTF,TGTGCCAGCAGTCTACTATCCGGGACAGGGGGCGCCGGTTCTGGCTACACCTTC
.,TRBV11-3,TRBJ1-3,.,CASSLPRRGFQGNTIYF,TGTGCCAGCAGCTTACCCCGGCGGGGGTTTCAAGGAAACACCATATATTTT
.,TRBV4-2,TRBJ2-1,TRBD2,CASSQVVGLAGVDEQFF,TGTGCCAGCAGCCAAGTGGTAGGACTAGCGGGAGTAGACGAGCAGTTCTTC
.,TRBV6-2/TRBV6-3,TRBJ1-2,TRBD1,CASSRQGSSRSYGYTF,TGTGCCAGCAGTCGACAGGGTTCGTCGCGGTCCTATGGCTACACCTTC
.,TRBV3-1/TRBV3-2,TRBJ2-2,TRBD2,CASSLAGGVRTGELFF,TGTGCCAGCAGTCTAGCGGGGGGTGTAAGGACCGGGGAGCTGTTTTTT
.,TRBV6-6,TRBJ1-2,.,CASSPDRSYGYTF,TGTGCCAGCAGTCCAGACAGGTCCTATGGCTACACCTTC
.,TRBV3-1/TRBV3-2,TRBJ2-3,.,CASSRIGTVGRAQYF,TGTGCCAGCAGCCGTATAGGGACAGTCGGGAGGGCGCAGTATTTT
.,TRBV5-6,TRBJ2-3,TRBD1,CASSLASGQGADTQYF,TGTGCCAGCAGCTTGGCCTCGGGACAGGGCGCAGATACGCAGTATTTT
.,TRBV29-1,TRBJ2-3,.,CSVDGGASTDTQYF,TGCAGCGTTGACGGGGGTGCCAGCACAGATACGCAGTATTTT
.,TRBV7-8,TRBJ2-7,.,CASSLSLTGYEQYF,TGTGCCAGCAGCTTATCCTTGACGGGCTACGAGCAGTACTTC
.,TRBV20-1,TRBJ1-5,.,CSASTGPSQPQHF,TGCAGTGCTAGTACAGGGCCCAGTCAGCCCCAGCATTTT
.,TRBV7-2,TRBJ2-5,.,CASSLNGDQETQYF,TGTGCCAGCAGCTTAAACGGGGACCAAGAGACCCAGTACTTC
.,TRBV10-3,TRBJ1-5,TRBD1,CAISLGGQGGNQPQHF,TGTGCCATCAGTCTGGGGGGACAGGGGGGTAATCAGCCCCAGCATTTT
.,TRBV3-1/TRBV3-2,TRBJ2-1,.,CASSQDMGGQYNEQFF,TGTGCCAGCAGCCAAGATATGGGGGGGCAATACAATGAGCAGTTCTTC
.,TRBV5-5,TRBJ2-3,TRBD1,CASSLGQGQGRDTQYF,TGTGCCAGCAGCCTAGGACAGGGTCAAGGCAGGGATACGCAGTATTTT
once,TRBV11-2,TRBJ2-7,.,CASSLGRGASYEQYF,TGTGCCAGCAGCTTAGGCAGGGGTGCCTCCTACGAGCAGTACTTC
.,TRBV11-3,TRBJ2-6,.,CASSQGLFSGANVLTF,TGTGCCAGCAGCCAGGGACTCTTCTCTGGGGCCAACGTCCTGACTTTC
once,TRBV25-1,TRBJ2-5,TRBD1,CASSDRGRETQYF,TGTGCCAGCAGTGACAGGGGGCGGGAGACCCAGTACTTC
once,TRBV12-3/TRBV12-4,TRBJ2-3,.,CAGAAIGTDTQYF,TGTGCCGGGGCTGCGATCGGCACAGATACGCAGTATTTT
.,TRBV28,TRBJ2-3,.,CASTTRKQGDTDTQYF,TGTGCCAGCACAACCCGAAAACAGGGAGACACAGATACGCAGTATTTT
.,TRBV7-2,TRBJ2-6,TRBD1,CASSPDRAGANVLTF,TGTGCCAGCAGCCCGGACAGGGCTGGGGCCAACGTCCTGACTTTC
.,TRBV6-2/TRBV6-3,TRBJ2-7,TRBD2,CASSYTSGGYEQYF,TGTGCCAGCAGTTACACTAGCGGGGGTTACGAGCAGTACTTC
.,TRBV7-9,TRBJ2-1,TRBD1,CASSPGTGGVNEQFF,TGTGCCAGCAGCCCGGGGACAGGGGGGGTAAATGAGCAGTTCTTC
.,TRBV2,TRBJ1-6,.,CASRARENSPLHF,TGTGCCAGCAGGGCCAGGGAAAATTCACCCCTCCACTTT
few,TRBV28,TRBJ2-7,TRBD1,CASSFGPIDRAYEQYF,TGTGCCAGCAGTTTTGGACCCATAGACAGGGCCTACGAGCAGTACTTC
.,TRBV5-1,TRBJ2-7,TRBD1,CASSSQTGQGTKYF,TGCGCCAGCAGCTCCCAAACGGGACAGGGAACTAAGTACTTC
few,TRBV7-2,TRBJ1-1,.,CASSFRRENTEAFF,TGTGCCAGCAGCTTTCGCCGGGAGAACACTGAAGCTTTCTTT
many,TRBV15,TRBJ2-7,.,CATSRPRDEQYF,TGTGCCACCAGCAGACCTCGGGACGAGCAGTACTTC
.,TRBV7-2,TRBJ1-5,.,CASSLEREAQHF,TGTGCCAGCAGCTTAGAAAGGGAGGCCCAGCATTTT
many,TRBV7-9,TRBJ1-6,.,CASSLDQGSSPLHF,TGTGCCAGCAGCTTAGATCAGGGGTCTTCACCCCTCCACTTT
.,TRBV27,TRBJ2-7,TRBD2,CASSLWIAGAYEQYF,TGTGCCAGCAGTTTATGGATAGCGGGGGCTTACGAGCAGTACTTC
few,TRBV27,TRBJ2-1,.,CASRSQGMGFF,TGTGCCAGCAGGTCACAGGGCATGGGGTTCTTC
.,TRBV7-3,TRBJ2-7,TRBD1,CASSTGQGGEQYF,TGTGCCAGCAGCACTGGACAGGGAGGCGAGCAGTACTTC
few,TRBV23-1,TRBJ1-3,.,CASSQPVDITIYF,TGCGCCAGCAGTCAGCCCGTTGACATTACCATATATTTT
few,TRBV7-2,TRBJ1-2,TRBD1,CASSGGTGVNNYGYTF,TGTGCCAGCAGCGGAGGGACAGGGGTTAATAACTATGGCTACACCTTC
few,TRBV11-1,TRBJ2-5,TRBD2,CASSARLAGEETQYF,TGTGCCAGCAGCGCCCGACTAGCGGGAGAAGAGACCCAGTACTTC
.,TRBV5-1,TRBJ2-2,TRBD1,CASSLEGTVAGELFF,TGCGCCAGCAGCTTGGAGGGGACAGTGGCCGGGGAGCTGTTTTTT
.,TRBV20-1,TRBJ1-6,.,CSASEGLGSPLHF,TGCAGTGCTAGTGAGGGGCTCGGATCACCCCTCCACTTT
.,TRBV28,TRBJ2-3,TRBD2,CASKAGGPHTQYF,TGTGCCAGTAAAGCGGGAGGGCCTCATACGCAGTATTTT